The entry below gives a single TCR beta chain sequence along with its context. In germline, CDR1 is SQVTM, CDR2 ANQGSEA. This CDR3 has 14 residues. The sample originates from a study of cytomegalovirus exposure and HLA in healthy donors. TCRdb keeps only in-frame clones here, not all; method: immunoSEQ multiplex PCR. The table shows 45,000 to 55,000 clones, with approximately 88% occurring only once. This clonotype originated in a woman in her thirties in good health and CMV-seronegative. The chain is built from TRBV29-1 and TRBJ2-3, with D possibly being TRBD2 (7 bases). Material: PBMCs. In DNA, the CDR3 is TGCAGTTCGAGGGGGGGTACTAGCACAGATACGCAGTATTTT. It encodes CSSRGGTSTDTQYF.